The 17 T cell receptor beta chains given below trace back to one sample, sequenced in a study of blood T cell repertoires in COVID-19. Method: immunoSEQ multiplex PCR; TCRdb's copy keeps in-frame clones and lacks some. Of 150,000 to 250,000 clones in the sample, around 94% were seen once. Sequencing was performed on peripheral blood. Receptors were obtained from a man aged 30-40 years with COVID-19, enrolled during active disease.

V is TRBV5-1 and J is TRBJ1-6; TRBD1 matches at 10 bases. The germline V gene encodes CDR1 SGHRS and CDR2 YFSETQ. This CDR3 spans 18 amino acids. V dropped 4 bases and J dropped 4; count of bases not matched to a gene: 11. CDR3 protein: CASSPTGQGTVYNSPLHF. The CDR3, as DNA: TGCGCCAGCAGCCCTACGGGACAGGGGACAGTTTATAATTCACCCCTCCACTTT.

This chain connects TRBV14 to TRBJ2-7, with D possibly being TRBD2 (5 bases). Germline V gives CDR1 SGHDN, CDR2 FVKESK. CDR3 length equals 17 residues. V was trimmed by 3 bases and J by 3 bases, leaving 21 bases between them. The CDR3 DNA follows: TGTGCCAGCAGCCACCAATTAGCCGGGGAGAAGGGCTACGAGCAGTACTTC. It yields the protein CASSHQLAGEKGYEQYF.

The chain recombines TRBV19 with TRBJ1-5, with a possible D match to TRBD1 (5 bases). The germline V gene encodes CDR1 LNHDA and CDR2 SQIVND (reference sequence). Trimming removed 8 bases at V and 2 bases at J, with 13 bases between. This CDR3 spans 14 amino acids. CDR3 sequence reads: CASRGGDRNQPQHF. DNA for the CDR3: TGTGCCAGTCGCGGGGGGGATCGCAATCAGCCCCAGCATTTT.

This chain uses TRBV5-1 with TRBJ1-2; no reliable D call. The CDR3 sequence is 13 residues long. Germline lookup yields CDR1 SGHRS and CDR2 YFSETQ. V was cut by 4 bases and J by 2 bases, with 9 bases left in between. The CDR3 is CASSPGSNYGYTF. The CDR3 DNA reads TGCGCCAGCAGCCCGGGGAGCAACTATGGCTACACCTTC.

To note about this clone: This sample also contains other DNA sequences that code for the same CDR3. The chain carries TRBV3-1 (or the pseudogene TRBV3-2) and TRBJ1-5, with D unresolved. The CDR3 has 12 amino acids. V lost 1 base to trimming and J lost 5 bases, with 3 bases between them. CDR1 and CDR2 from the germline V gene are LGHDT and YNNKEL (reference sequence). CDR3 coding DNA: TGTGCCAGCAGCCAAGCGGATCAGCCCCAGCATTTT. Protein product: CASSQADQPQHF.

The gene calls are TRBV28 and TRBJ1-4, with D maybe TRBD1 (5 bases). The CDR3 spans 14 residues. V was trimmed by 5 bases and J by 4 bases, leaving 11 bases between them. The germline V gene has CDR1 MDHEN and CDR2 SYDVKM. DNA for the CDR3: TGTGCCAGCAGTCTCCTTCAGGGTAATGAAAAACTGTTTTTT. It yields the protein CASSLLQGNEKLFF.

This chain links TRBV19 with TRBJ2-1; 10 nucleotides agree with TRBD1. This CDR3 spans 16 amino acids. CDR1 is LNHDA and CDR2 is SQIVND in the germline V gene (reference sequence). J lost 4 bases, V lost 3 bases, and 6 bases had no gene match. CDR3 nucleotides: TGTGCCAGTAGTATCGGGACAGGGGACCTTTACAATGAGCAGTTCTTC. It yields the protein CASSIGTGDLYNEQFF.

V gene TRBV5-5 combines with J gene TRBJ1-5; 7 bases are shared with TRBD1. The V gene's germline CDR1 is SGHKS and CDR2 YYEKEE (reference sequence). CDR3 length: 18 amino acids. Trimming removed 4 bases from V and 1 base from J; junction bases left unmatched: 14. Here the CDR3 reads CASSPGDSSKTSNQPQHF. The CDR3 DNA reads TGTGCCAGCAGCCCGGGGGACAGTTCCAAGACCAGCAATCAGCCCCAGCATTTT.

The chain carries TRBV3-1 (or the pseudogene TRBV3-2) and TRBJ2-3; 9 bases line up with TRBD2. The CDR3 extends over 15 amino acids. V shed 2 bases, J shed 7 bases, and the junction held 7 bases outside the gene matches. Germline V CDR1 and CDR2: LGHDT, YNNKEL (reference sequence). The CDR3 DNA follows: TGTGCCAGCAGCCAATGGTCCAGCGGGGGGTATACGCAGTATTTT. Amino acids: CASSQWSSGGYTQYF.

The chain recombines TRBV5-4 with TRBJ2-7; 7 nucleotides line up with TRBD2. The CDR3 sequence is 15 residues long. J was trimmed by 3 bases and V by 3 bases; bases with no gene match: 9. Looked up from germline, CDR1 is SGHNT and CDR2 is YYREEE (reference sequence). CDR3 coding DNA: TGTGCCAGCAGCTGGGGGACTACCATAAACTACGAGCAGTACTTC. Translation gives CASSWGTTINYEQYF.

The J gene is TRBJ2-7, the V gene TRBV14; perhaps TRBD2 as D (6 bases). Germline assignment: CDR1 SGHDN and CDR2 FVKESK. CDR3 length: 15 amino acids. The germline V and J ends were trimmed by 5 bases and 2 bases, with 16 bases remaining between them. The CDR3 here is CASSSGRGRAYEQYF. In DNA form, the CDR3 reads TGTGCCAGCAGCAGCGGTCGGGGGAGAGCCTACGAGCAGTACTTC.

This chain connects TRBV9 to TRBJ2-3; 8 nucleotides line up with TRBD2. The V gene end was trimmed by 4 bases and the J gene end by 0 bases; junction bases not matched to a gene: 13. CDR3 length: 18 residues. CDR1 and CDR2 from the germline V gene are SGDLS and YYNGEE. The CDR3 DNA is TGTGCCAGCAGCTTTAGCGGGATCCGGGACTCAAGCACAGATACGCAGTATTTT. It yields the protein CASSFSGIRDSSTDTQYF.

The DNA of the CDR3 is TGCGCCAGCAGCTGGACTGTCGAACGGGGGGACACCGGGGAGCTGTTTTTT. Translating gives CASSWTVERGDTGELFF. The V gene is TRBV5-1, the J gene TRBJ2-2, with 7 bases identical to TRBD2. Trimming removed 3 bases from V and 3 bases from J; junction bases left unmatched: 11. The CDR3 runs 17 residues. Germline V gene lookup returns CDR1 SGHRS and CDR2 YFSETQ.

The V gene is TRBV3-1 (or the pseudogene TRBV3-2), the J gene TRBJ2-7, with a possible D match to TRBD1 (6 bases). The germline CDR1 and CDR2 sequences are LGHDT and YNNKEL (reference sequence). This CDR3 is 17 amino acids long. Trimming cost V 0 bases and J 4 bases, with 19 bases left between them. The CDR3 DNA is TGTGCCAGCAGCCAAGATCTATTGCAGGGGTTACGGTACGAGCAGTACTTC. Amino acids: CASSQDLLQGLRYEQYF.

On this clone: It is unclear where the CDR3 begins or ends on the DNA, so no DNA is shown, and the CDR3 is as TCRdb lists it. This chain links TRBV11-2 with TRBJ1-5; the table gives TRBD1 as D, unverified against the DNA. Inclusive of both ends, the CDR3 amounts to 19 amino acids. In germline, CDR1 is SGHAT, CDR2 FQNNGV. The CDR3 sequence: CASSFDRGRGGIAISPSIF.

The chain employs TRBV9 and TRBJ1-4; maybe TRBD1 (5 bases). CDR1 is SGDLS and CDR2 is YYNGEE in the germline V gene. CDR3 length: 14 amino acids. The V and J ends lost 2 bases and 6 bases respectively, with 11 bases between them. CDR3 nucleotides: TGTGCCAGCAGCGTCGGGACTAGGGATGAAAAACTGTTTTTT. It codes for CASSVGTRDEKLFF. Full variable domain (rest looked up from reference TRBV9 and TRBJ1-4): DSGVTQTPKHLITATGQRVTLRCSPRSGDLSVYWYQQSLDQGLQFLIQYYNGEERAKGNILERFSAQQFPDLHSELNLSSLELGDSALYFCASSVGTRDEKLFFGSGTQLSVL.

The chain has TRBV6-1 and TRBJ1-5; 7 nucleotides agree with TRBD1. The V and J ends lost 1 base and 5 bases, in that order; junction bases with no gene match: 2. CDR3 length: 14 residues. Germline CDR1 and CDR2: MNHNS and SASEGT. The CDR3 region is CASSEGDSYQPQHF. The CDR3 DNA sequence: TGTGCCAGCAGTGAAGGGGACAGTTATCAGCCCCAGCATTTT.